The 29 T cell receptor beta chains given below trace back to one sample, sequenced in a study of Graves' ophthalmopathy and Graves' hyperthyroidism. TCR beta CDR3 regions were amplified from RNA transcripts. RT-PCR in the first round used HTBI primers; a second-round multiplex PCR followed. MiXCR, applied by TCRdb to the multiplex PCR reads, yields one record per CDR3 protein. The sample consists of approximately 41,000 distinct CDR3 sequences, more than 45% of them appearing once. The sample consisted of peripheral blood. The receptors were sampled from an adult man with Graves' ophthalmopathy.

Points on this clonotype: At one end, the junction sequence differs from germline, possibly due to a read error. V gene TRBV7-3 combines with J gene TRBJ1-3, with 7 bases identical to TRBD1. Germline V lookup: CDR1 SGHTA, CDR2 FQGTGA. This CDR3 has 17 residues. CDR3 amino acids: CANSALAGGRTGNTIYF. As DNA, the CDR3 is TGTGCCAACAGCGCTTTAGCAGGGGGACGAACTGGAAACACCATATATTTT.

The rearrangement joins TRBV20-1 to TRBJ2-5; TRBD2 matches at 10 bases. CDR1 and CDR2 from the germline V gene are DFQATT and SNEGSKA (reference sequence). This CDR3 contains 15 residues. Unmatched junction bases numbered 5, after V lost 3 bases and J lost 1 base. CDR3 coding DNA: TGCAGTGCTAGGGCTAGCGGGGGCCTCCAAGAGACCCAGTACTTC. This codes for CSARASGGLQETQYF.

This clonotype was seen a few times. This rearrangement joins TRBV30 to TRBJ2-1; D uncertain. V was trimmed by 4 bases and J by 4 bases, leaving 14 bases between them. The germline gives CDR1 GTSNPN, CDR2 SVGIG (reference sequence). This CDR3 comprises 14 residues. CDR3 amino acids: CAWNGRRVYNEQFF. As DNA, the CDR3 is TGTGCCTGGAACGGGCGCCGGGTATACAATGAGCAGTTCTTC.

V and J are TRBV6-5 and TRBJ2-6; no definite D call. The CDR3 is 15 residues long. CDR1 MNHEY and CDR2 SVGAGI come from the germline V gene. Trimming shortened V by 2 bases and J by 3 bases, and 8 bases separated the two germline ends. The CDR3 region has the DNA TGTGCCAGCAGTTACCGGCAGGATGGGGCCAACGTCCTGACTTTC. This sequence encodes CASSYRQDGANVLTF.

This clonotype has only one observation. In this CDR3 the conserved last residue, phenylalanine or tryptophan, is missing, so a read error is likely. The V and J genes are TRBV19 and TRBJ1-1; D is unresolved. The CDR3 is made up of 12 amino acids. Trimming removed 6 bases at V and 8 bases at J, with 13 bases between. Germline assignment: CDR1 LNHDA and CDR2 SQIVND (reference sequence). The CDR3 DNA follows: TGTGCCAGTAGGGCCTATGCAACAGAAGCTTTCATT. Its translation: CASRAYATEAFI.

V and J are TRBV19 and TRBJ2-7, with TRBD2 identical over 7 bases. Trimming cost V 3 bases and J 2 bases; bases outside gene matches: 10. This CDR3 spans 16 amino acids. Germline V gene lookup returns CDR1 LNHDA and CDR2 SQIVND (reference sequence). Here the CDR3 reads CASSMVAGGIAYEQYF. CDR3 nucleotides: TGTGCCAGTAGTATGGTAGCGGGTGGAATAGCCTACGAGCAGTACTTC. The whole variable domain, remainder taken from reference TRBV19 and TRBJ2-7, is DGGITQSPKYLFRKEGQNVTLSCEQNLNHDAMYWYRQDPGQGLRLIYYSQIVNDFQKGDIAEGYSVSREKKESFPLTVTSAQKNPTAFYLCASSMVAGGIAYEQYFGPGTRLTVT.

This clonotype was counted at least ten times. The genes are TRBV10-1 and TRBJ2-2, with TRBD1 matching 10 bases. J gave up 5 bases and V 0 bases, and 3 bases lay outside the gene matches. CDR1 and CDR2 from the germline V gene are WNHNN and SYGVQD (reference sequence). This CDR3 contains 16 residues. CDR3 nucleotide sequence: TGCGCCAGCAGTGAGTCCGACAGGGGGCTAACCGGGGAGCTGTTTTTT. This sequence encodes CASSESDRGLTGELFF.

On this clonotype: One junction end does not reproduce the germline sequence, and a read error may be involved. The genes are TRBV12-3 or TRBV12-4 and TRBJ2-3, with 9 bases identical to TRBD1. The CDR3 covers 15 residues. For the CDR3, the DNA is TGTGCCAGCAGCTTGGGACAGGGACACACAGATACGCGGTATTTT. It codes for CASSLGQGHTDTRYF.

This clonotype was found a few times. The chain couples TRBV5-6 to TRBJ1-5; maybe TRBD1 (6 bases). CDR3 length: 15 residues. Germline CDR1 reads SGHDT; CDR2 reads YYEEEE. V was trimmed by 3 bases and J by 5 bases, leaving 15 bases between them. The CDR3: CASSSGGQKDQPQHF. CDR3 nucleotides: TGTGCCAGCAGCTCTGGGGGGCAGAAGGATCAGCCCCAGCATTTT. Combining the CDR3 with reference TRBV5-6 and TRBJ1-5 gives the whole variable domain DAGVTQSPTHLIKTRGQQVTLRCSPKSGHDTVSWYQQALGQGPQFIFQYYEEEERQRGNFPDRFSGHQFPNYSSELNVNALLLGDSALYLCASSSGGQKDQPQHFGDGTRLSIL.

The chain has TRBV6-4 and TRBJ2-3; 10 positions match TRBD2. There are 13 residues in the CDR3. The V gene end was trimmed by 5 bases and the J gene end by 4 bases; junction bases not matched to a gene: 0. Germline CDR1 is MRHNA and CDR2 is SNTAGT. This CDR3 is CASSSGGADTQYF. The CDR3 coding sequence is TGTGCCAGCAGTAGCGGGGGGGCAGATACGCAGTATTTT.

As for this clonotype: One end of the junction is discordant with germline, which a read error may explain. The chain uses TRBV28 and TRBJ2-2; 8 nucleotides agree with TRBD2. This CDR3 spans 15 amino acids. Germline assignment: CDR1 MDHEN and CDR2 SYDVKM. The CDR3 is CAAFPTSGRTPGSCF. The CDR3 bases are TGTGCCGCCTTTCCTACTAGCGGACGAACACCGGGGAGCTGTTTT. The full variable domain, rest sourced from reference TRBV28 and TRBJ2-2, is DVKVTQSSRYLVKRTGEKVFLECVQDMDHENMFWYRQDPGLGLRLIYFSYDVKMKEKGDIPEGYSVSREKKERFSLILESASTNQTSMYLCAAFPTSGRTPGSCFGEGSRLTVL.

A few counts support this clonotype. V usage is TRBV6-2 or TRBV6-3 and J usage is TRBJ2-1, with D perhaps matching TRBD2 (6 bases). The germline gives CDR1 MNHEY, CDR2 SVGEGT. The V end was cut by 0 bases, the J end by 8 bases, with 23 bases between. The CDR3 length is 18 residues. The CDR3 nucleotides are TGTGCCAGCAGTTACTCGGGTAGGGCAGGGAGGTTTTGGGATGAGCAGTTCTTC. Translated: CASSYSGRAGRFWDEQFF.

This clonotype was observed at least ten times. This chain links TRBV12-3 or TRBV12-4 with TRBJ1-5; TRBD1 matches at 8 bases. Trimming cost V 3 bases and J 3 bases; bases outside gene matches: 4. The CDR3 spans 15 residues. The CDR3 is CASSFRTGNNQPQHF. For the CDR3, the DNA is TGTGCCAGCAGTTTCAGGACAGGGAACAATCAGCCCCAGCATTTT.

The J gene is TRBJ2-1, the V gene TRBV24-1, with 11 positions matching TRBD2. The CDR3 loop spans 15 amino acids. Trimming removed 8 bases from V and 5 bases from J; junction bases left unmatched: 7. Germline lookup yields CDR1 KGHDR and CDR2 SFDVKD. The CDR3 reads CATTAGLAVNNEQFF. The DNA for the CDR3 is TGTGCCACCACCGCGGGACTAGCGGTGAACAATGAGCAGTTCTTC.

This clonotype was seen only a few times. At one end, the junction sequence differs from germline, possibly due to a read error. This chain connects TRBV19 to TRBJ1-1, with D tentatively TRBD1 (6 bases). The CDR3 totals 14 residues. Germline V CDR1 and CDR2: LNHDA, SQIVND (reference sequence). The chain's CDR3 is CASSIAGVSTETFF. The CDR3 coding sequence is TGTGCCAGTAGTATAGCAGGGGTGAGTACTGAAACTTTCTTT.

V gene TRBV7-3 combines with J gene TRBJ2-1, with TRBD2 matching 12 bases. This CDR3 has 15 amino acids. Germline lookup yields CDR1 SGHTA and CDR2 FQGTGA. With V trimmed by 5 bases and J by 6 bases, 5 bases remained unmatched. CDR3 nucleotide sequence: TGTGCCAGCAGCCCCCAGACTAGCGGGAGCAATGAGCAGTTCTTC. Protein product: CASSPQTSGSNEQFF.

This clonotype came up many times. The chain combines TRBV10-3 with TRBJ2-5; 16 nucleotides match TRBD2. The junction had 5 bases not matched to a gene; V was cut back by 0 bases and J by 1 base. Germline values: CDR1 ENHRY, CDR2 SYGVKD. The CDR3 extends over 19 amino acids. The CDR3 coding sequence is TGTGCCATCAGTGAGTCCGGGACTAGCGGGAGGGCCCCCCAAGAGACCCAGTACTTC. It translates to CAISESGTSGRAPQETQYF.

This clonotype has just one count. The gene calls are TRBV11-3 and TRBJ1-1; TRBD1 is a possible D gene (5 bases). There are 13 residues in the CDR3. Trimming left V 6 bases short and J 5 bases short, with 13 bases between. Germline loops: CDR1 SGHNT, CDR2 YENEEA. CDR3 DNA sequence: TGTGCCAGCAGACCACCCGGGGGGACTGAAGCTTTCTTT. Amino acid sequence: CASRPPGGTEAFF.

This clonotype was seen many times. The V call is TRBV3-1, the J call TRBJ2-3; 9 positions match TRBD2. Germline values: CDR1 LGHDT, CDR2 YNNKEL (reference sequence). V trimming: 5 bases; J trimming: 6 bases; junction bases outside the gene matches: 12. The CDR3 is made up of 16 amino acids. CDR3 nucleotide sequence: TGTGCCAGCAGCACCCGTCGGCTAGCGGGGCGTGATACGCAGTATTTT. Encoded protein: CASSTRRLAGRDTQYF.

This clonotype was counted at least ten times. The J gene is TRBJ2-5, the V gene TRBV9; the D gene is possibly TRBD1 (5 bases). The CDR3 contains 15 residues. Germline CDR1 and CDR2: SGDLS and YYNGEE. The V gene lost 4 bases and the J gene lost 5 bases, with 18 bases spanning the gap. The CDR3 reads CASSPRSGWLETQYF. Here the CDR3 DNA reads TGTGCCAGCAGCCCTAGGTCAGGGTGGTTGGAGACCCAGTACTTC.

A word on this clonotype: This may be a read error: a much more frequent sequence differs by one nucleotide. The chain has TRBV27 and TRBJ2-7; D unclear. The CDR3 length is 14 residues. The V gene's germline CDR1 is MNHEY and CDR2 SMNVEV (reference sequence). With 3 bases removed from V and 2 bases from J, the gap between germline ends came to 11 bases. The CDR3 here is CASSFAPDAYEQYF. In DNA form, the CDR3 reads TGTGCCAGCAGTTTCGCCCCTGACGCCTACGAGCAGTACTTC.

This clonotype was observed at least ten times. The V and J genes are TRBV12-3 or TRBV12-4 and TRBJ2-6; D not certain. Between the trimmed V and J ends, which lost 3 bases and 4 bases, there was a span of 13 bases. This CDR3 comprises 16 residues. The CDR3 loop is CASSFLMGKGANVLTF. In DNA, the CDR3 is TGTGCCAGCAGTTTCTTAATGGGGAAAGGGGCCAACGTCCTGACTTTC.

The chain uses TRBV7-3 and TRBJ2-7; 10 bases are a match to TRBD1. Germline values: CDR1 SGHTA, CDR2 FQGTGA. CDR3 length: 17 residues. V lost 1 base to trimming and J lost 4 bases; unmatched junction nucleotides: 10. Here the CDR3 reads CASSLMTGGGELYEQYF. Written as DNA, the CDR3 is TGTGCCAGCAGCTTAATGACAGGGGGCGGGGAGCTATACGAGCAGTACTTC.

Concerning this clonotype itself: One junction end does not reproduce the germline sequence, and a read error may be involved. The chain uses TRBV20-1 and TRBJ1-5; D unclear. Germline V gene data show CDR1 as DFQATT and CDR2 as SNEGSKA (reference sequence). CDR3 size: 12 residues. The CDR3 coding sequence is TGCGGTGCTACCAGGCGCAATCAGCCCCAGCATTTT. Its protein product is CGATRRNQPQHF.

The chain couples TRBV7-9 to TRBJ2-7; TRBD1 is a possible D gene (6 bases). Trimming removed 2 bases at V and 2 bases at J, with 19 bases between. The CDR3 spans 17 residues. Looked up from germline, CDR1 is SEHNR and CDR2 is FQNEAQ (reference sequence). The CDR3 DNA follows: TGTGCCAGCAGCTTAAGACAGGCATCGGCGCGCGCCTACGAGCAGTACGTC. It translates to CASSLRQASARAYEQYV.

This clonotype was counted many times. The CDR3 reads CASSLTFWGSGNTIYF. As DNA, the CDR3 is TGTGCCAGCAGCTTAACCTTCTGGGGCTCTGGAAACACCATATATTTT. The rearrangement joins TRBV11-2 to TRBJ1-3; no clear D gene. This CDR3 is built from 16 residues. Germline V gives CDR1 SGHAT, CDR2 FQNNGV. Trimming cost V 2 bases and J 0 bases, with 11 bases left between them.

The chain carries TRBV7-9 and TRBJ2-3, with unresolved D. V lost 1 base, J lost 3 bases, and 5 bases lay in between. Germline V gives CDR1 SEHNR, CDR2 FQNEAQ (reference sequence). This CDR3 is built from 13 residues. CDR3: CASSLGFTDTQYF. CDR3 nucleotide sequence: TGTGCCAGCAGCTTAGGATTTACAGATACGCAGTATTTT.

This clonotype was recorded many times. V usage is TRBV5-5 and J usage is TRBJ1-5; D is unclear. This CDR3 has 17 amino acids. The V gene lost 0 bases and the J gene lost 0 bases, with 13 bases spanning the gap. The V gene's germline CDR1 is SGHKS and CDR2 YYEKEE (reference sequence). In DNA, the CDR3 is TGTGCCAGCAGCTTGGAGGCAGGCCCTTATAGCAATCAGCCCCAGCATTTT. Its protein is CASSLEAGPYSNQPQHF. The full variable domain, rest sourced from reference TRBV5-5 and TRBJ1-5, is DAGVTQSPTHLIKTRGQQVTLRCSPISGHKSVSWYQQVLGQGPQFIFQYYEKEERGRGNFPDRFSARQFPNYSSELNVNALLLGDSALYLCASSLEAGPYSNQPQHFGDGTRLSIL.

This clonotype was observed many times. This rearrangement joins TRBV7-3 to TRBJ2-2; weak D call: TRBD1 (5 bases). Trimming shortened V by 8 bases and J by 5 bases, and 21 bases separated the two germline ends. Germline V gives CDR1 SGHTA, CDR2 FQGTGA. The CDR3 extends over 16 amino acids. The CDR3 loop reads CASSTMQGLRTGELFF. CDR3 sequence (DNA): TGTGCCAGCTCTACCATGCAGGGCTTGCGGACCGGGGAGCTGTTTTTT. Full variable domain (rest looked up from reference TRBV7-3 and TRBJ2-2): GAGVSQTPSNKVTEKGKYVELRCDPISGHTALYWYRQSLGQGPEFLIYFQGTGAADDSGLPNDRFFAVRPEGSVSTLKIQRTERGDSAVYLCASSTMQGLRTGELFFGEGSRLTVL.